These 29 T cell receptor beta chains came from one sample sequenced in a study of blood T cell repertoires in COVID-19. Repertoires were generated with immunoSEQ multiplex PCR, while TCRdb's copy carries only in-frame clones and drops some. The table lists 200,000 to 250,000 clones, approximately 82% of them singletons. The specimen sequenced was peripheral blood. The receptor source for this set is a man aged 25-45 years who had recovered from COVID-19.

V gene TRBV6-5 combines with J gene TRBJ1-5; 7 nucleotides match TRBD1. The CDR3 runs 15 residues. Trimming at V came to 6 bases and at J to 2 bases, leaving 7 bases not matched to a gene. CDR1 is MNHEY and CDR2 is SVGAGI in the germline V gene. CDR3 loop: CASSQGQNGNQPQHF. The CDR3, as DNA: TGTGCCAGCAGCCAGGGACAGAACGGCAATCAGCCCCAGCATTTT.

The rearrangement uses TRBV6-5 and TRBJ2-2, with D tentatively TRBD1 (6 bases). CDR1 and CDR2 (germline): MNHEY, SVGAGI. CDR3 size: 14 residues. V lost 7 bases to trimming and J lost 6 bases, with 15 bases between them. This CDR3 reads CASTSGPGAGELFF. CDR3 bases: TGTGCCAGCACTTCCGGACCAGGGGCCGGGGAGCTGTTTTTT.

The chain uses TRBV5-1 and TRBJ1-1, with D uncertain. Deletions cut 4 bases from V and 7 bases from J, with 14 bases between. Germline V gives CDR1 SGHRS, CDR2 YFSETQ. The CDR3 length is 13 residues. In DNA, the CDR3 is TGCGCCAGCAGCCGAATCCAACGGGGTGAAGCTTTCTTT. Translating it yields CASSRIQRGEAFF.

This clone was seen more than once but under ten times. This sequence joins TRBV11-2 and TRBJ1-1, with a tentative D call TRBD1 (5 bases). Trimming removed 0 bases at V and 1 base at J, with 12 bases between. Germline assignment: CDR1 SGHAT and CDR2 FQNNGV. The CDR3 runs 16 residues. CDR3 region: CASSLDRAGRNTEAFF. The CDR3 nucleotides read TGTGCCAGCAGCTTAGATCGTGCAGGGCGGAACACTGAAGCTTTCTTT.

The gene calls are TRBV3-1 (or the pseudogene TRBV3-2) and TRBJ2-1, with 9 bases aligning to TRBD2. V lost 3 bases to trimming and J lost 2 bases; unmatched junction nucleotides: 2. Germline CDR1 and CDR2: LGHDT and YNNKEL (reference sequence). The CDR3 is made up of 15 amino acids. CDR3 sequence: CASSHRGGAYNEQFF. The CDR3 DNA is TGTGCCAGCAGCCATCGCGGGGGGGCCTACAATGAGCAGTTCTTC.

V gene TRBV19 combines with J gene TRBJ2-1; 7 bases are a match to TRBD2. V dropped 7 bases and J dropped 6; count of bases not matched to a gene: 6. CDR1 LNHDA and CDR2 SQIVND come from the germline V gene (reference sequence). CDR3 length: 13 residues. CDR3 nucleotides: TGTGCCAGTATGTGGGGGGGATCCAATGAGCAGTTCTTC. Translated: CASMWGGSNEQFF.

The chain uses TRBV11-1 and TRBJ2-1; 9 bases line up with TRBD2. The CDR3 extends over 15 amino acids. The junction had 7 bases not matched to a gene; V was cut back by 5 bases and J by 5 bases. CDR1 SGHAT and CDR2 FQDESV come from the germline V gene (reference sequence). The CDR3, as DNA: TGTGCCAGCAGCCAGAGCGGGGGGCCCCACAATGAGCAGTTCTTC. Translated, it gives CASSQSGGPHNEQFF.

This clone occurred once. The chain has TRBV4-1 and TRBJ2-1; no definite D call. The CDR3 spans 15 residues. Per germline, CDR1 MGHRA and CDR2 YSYEKL. Trimming removed 0 bases from V and 6 bases from J, with 12 bases in between. CDR3 DNA: TGCGCCAGCAGCCAAGATGAAAGCCTCGGCAATGAGCAGTTCTTC. As protein: CASSQDESLGNEQFF.

The chain recombines TRBV28 with TRBJ1-1, with 7 nucleotides matching TRBD1. CDR1 and CDR2 (germline): MDHEN, SYDVKM. The J segment lost 8 bases and the V segment lost 3 bases, leaving 6 bases of the junction unmatched. The CDR3 contains 13 residues. The CDR3 nucleotides are TGTGCCAGCAGTTTCCCCCGGGACAGCGAAGCTTTCTTT. This encodes CASSFPRDSEAFF.

V usage is TRBV9 and J usage is TRBJ1-1; 7 nucleotides agree with TRBD1. V lost 4 bases and J lost 1; bases outside the gene matches: 7. Germline V gene lookup returns CDR1 SGDLS and CDR2 YYNGEE. This CDR3 spans 15 amino acids. The CDR3 DNA reads TGTGCCAGCAGCTCCCATGGGACAGAGAACACTGAAGCTTTCTTT. The encoded protein is CASSSHGTENTEAFF. The variable domain in full, completed from reference TRBV9 and TRBJ1-1, reads DSGVTQTPKHLITATGQRVTLRCSPRSGDLSVYWYQQSLDQGLQFLIQYYNGEERAKGNILERFSAQQFPDLHSELNLSSLELGDSALYFCASSSHGTENTEAFFGQGTRLTVV.

The rearrangement links TRBV3-1 (or the pseudogene TRBV3-2) to TRBJ2-5, with 8 bases aligning to TRBD1. This CDR3 region has 14 residues. V trimming: 4 bases; J trimming: 0 bases; junction bases outside the gene matches: 1. The germline CDR1 and CDR2 sequences are LGHDT and YNNKEL (reference sequence). The DNA of the CDR3 is TGTGCCAGCAGCCGGACAGGGCACCAAGAGACCCAGTACTTC. It codes for CASSRTGHQETQYF.

A single count supports this clone. The J gene is TRBJ2-1, the V gene TRBV19; TRBD2 agrees at 7 bases. This CDR3 region has 14 residues. V shed 6 bases and J 1 base; nucleotides not matched to a gene: 3. Germline assignment: CDR1 LNHDA and CDR2 SQIVND (reference sequence). The CDR3 region has the DNA TGTGCCAGTAGAGTCGGGGGGTCCTACAATGAGCAGTTCTTC. It encodes CASRVGGSYNEQFF.

The chain recombines TRBV5-1 with TRBJ2-5, with D possibly matching TRBD1 (6 bases). Germline CDR1 and CDR2: SGHRS and YFSETQ. This CDR3 spans 14 amino acids. V gave up 2 bases and J gave up 1 base, with 9 bases separating them. Written as DNA, the CDR3 is TGCGCCAGCAGCTTATGGACAGCCCAAGAGACCCAGTACTTC. Translation gives CASSLWTAQETQYF.

V usage is TRBV27 and J usage is TRBJ1-6, with a possible D match to TRBD1 (5 bases). There are 15 residues in the CDR3. Deletions cut 2 bases from V and 9 bases from J, with 14 bases between. CDR1 is MNHEY and CDR2 is SMNVEV in the germline V gene (reference sequence). CDR3 nucleotide sequence: TGTGCCAGCAGTTTACGAGGGGCGGGAGGTTCACCCCTCCACTTT. Encoded protein: CASSLRGAGGSPLHF.

This clone showed up just once. The chain recombines TRBV5-6 with TRBJ1-1; tentatively, D is TRBD1 (6 bases). This CDR3 comprises 14 residues. Germline lookup yields CDR1 SGHDT and CDR2 YYEEEE. Trimming stripped 5 bases from V and 0 bases from J, with 11 bases between. The CDR3 region is CASSSTGVNTEAFF. The CDR3 region has the DNA TGTGCCAGCAGTTCGACAGGAGTGAACACTGAAGCTTTCTTT.

CDR3 loop: CASRPDRGNSPLHF. The CDR3 DNA reads TGCGCCAGCAGGCCGGACAGGGGGAATTCACCCCTCCACTTT. This chain uses TRBV5-1 with TRBJ1-6; 10 nucleotides line up with TRBD1. With V trimmed by 5 bases and J by 7 bases, 3 bases remained unmatched. This CDR3 has 14 residues. The germline V gene encodes CDR1 SGHRS and CDR2 YFSETQ.

The chain couples TRBV5-4 to TRBJ2-5, with 12 bases identical to TRBD2. This CDR3 contains 14 residues. Trimming removed 5 bases from V and 5 bases from J; junction bases left unmatched: 4. In germline, CDR1 is SGHNT, CDR2 YYREEE (reference sequence). CDR3 loop: CASRLAGGRETQYF. The CDR3 region has the DNA TGTGCCAGCAGGCTAGCGGGGGGGAGGGAGACCCAGTACTTC.

In its sample, this clone was seen once. The chain couples TRBV27 to TRBJ2-7; D gene unclear. The germline gives CDR1 MNHEY, CDR2 SMNVEV (reference sequence). V lost 7 bases to trimming and J lost 5 bases, with 18 bases between them. The CDR3 extends over 14 amino acids. The CDR3 sequence: CASKRSGALDEQYF. DNA of the CDR3: TGTGCCAGCAAAAGATCCGGAGCCTTAGACGAGCAGTACTTC.

J is TRBJ1-2 and V is TRBV7-9; tentatively, D is TRBD1 (5 bases). This CDR3 has 13 residues. V gave up 5 bases and J gave up 6 bases, with 13 bases separating them. The germline gives CDR1 SEHNR, CDR2 FQNEAQ (reference sequence). This CDR3 is CASSRVGGNGYTF. CDR3 DNA sequence: TGTGCCAGCAGCCGCGTGGGGGGAAATGGCTACACCTTC.

The rearrangement joins TRBV7-8 to TRBJ2-1; 8 nucleotides line up with TRBD2. J gave up 7 bases and V 3 bases, and 14 bases lay outside the gene matches. This CDR3 has 17 residues. CDR1 is SGHVS, CDR2 FQNEAQ, per germline. Here the CDR3 reads CASSFGASGPLVNEQFF. In DNA, the CDR3 is TGTGCCAGCAGCTTTGGGGCTAGCGGGCCTCTGGTAAATGAGCAGTTCTTC. Full variable domain (rest looked up from reference TRBV7-8 and TRBJ2-1): GAGVSQSPRYKVAKRGQDVALRCDPISGHVSLFWYQQALGQGPEFLTYFQNEAQLDKSGLPSDRFFAERPEGSVSTLKIQRTQQEDSAVYLCASSFGASGPLVNEQFFGPGTRLTVL.

The V gene is TRBV6-5, the J gene TRBJ2-3, with D perhaps TRBD2 (5 bases). The ends were cut back, 2 bases at V and 2 bases at J, with 11 bases in the middle. The CDR3 is 15 amino acids. Per the germline V gene, CDR1 is MNHEY and CDR2 is SVGAGI. CDR3 nucleotides: TGTGCCAGCAGTTACCAGTCGGGGTTCACAGATACGCAGTATTTT. Protein: CASSYQSGFTDTQYF.

V gene TRBV7-8 combines with J gene TRBJ1-6, with D tentatively TRBD1 (6 bases). Germline-derived CDR1 and CDR2 are SGHVS and FQNEAQ. V lost 3 bases, J lost 9 bases, and 21 bases lay in between. The CDR3 is 17 amino acids. CDR3 protein: CASSFTIHRVKGSPLHF. CDR3 DNA sequence: TGTGCCAGCAGCTTCACCATCCACAGGGTGAAAGGTTCACCCCTCCACTTT.

The chain combines TRBV4-2 with TRBJ1-2; TRBD1 aligns across 8 bases. V trimming: 4 bases; J trimming: 8 bases; junction bases outside the gene matches: 9. CDR3 length: 14 residues. Germline CDR1 LGHNA, CDR2 YNFKEQ. This CDR3 is CASSRTDRDQGYTF. As DNA, the CDR3 is TGTGCCAGCAGCCGGACGGACAGGGATCAAGGCTACACCTTC.

The chain combines TRBV7-6 with TRBJ2-1; 13 nucleotides match TRBD2. CDR1 SGHVS and CDR2 FNYEAQ come from the germline V gene. This CDR3 contains 16 residues. Trimming at V came to 4 bases and at J to 9 bases, leaving 9 bases not matched to a gene. CDR3 residues: CASSSPGTSGEGEQFF. DNA of the CDR3: TGTGCCAGCAGCTCACCCGGGACTAGCGGGGAAGGTGAGCAGTTCTTC. Using reference TRBV7-6 and TRBJ2-1 for the parts outside the CDR3, the full variable domain is GAGVSQSPRYKVTKRGQDVALRCDPISGHVSLYWYRQALGQGPEFLTYFNYEAQQDKSGLPNDRFSAERPEGSISTLTIQRTEQRDSAMYRCASSSPGTSGEGEQFFGPGTRLTVL.

The gene calls are TRBV7-9 and TRBJ1-1; D unresolved. V shed 5 bases and J shed 5 bases, with 18 bases lying between them. CDR1 and CDR2 (germline): SEHNR, FQNEAQ (reference sequence). This CDR3 contains 15 residues. The CDR3 spells CASSLVMGRFTEAFF. The CDR3 DNA reads TGTGCCAGCAGCCTAGTCATGGGGAGGTTTACTGAAGCTTTCTTT.

The chain is built from TRBV6-1 and TRBJ1-1; maybe TRBD1 (6 bases). CDR1 and CDR2 from the germline V gene are MNHNS and SASEGT. This CDR3 has 14 amino acids. V was pared by 3 bases and J by 2 bases, with 10 bases between. For the CDR3, the DNA is TGTGCCAGCAGTGACCGGGACACAAACACTGAAGCTTTCTTT. It codes for CASSDRDTNTEAFF.

The V gene is TRBV11-2, the J gene TRBJ2-3; TRBD2 agrees at 10 bases. The V and J ends lost 2 bases and 8 bases, in that order; junction bases with no gene match: 10. CDR1 SGHAT and CDR2 FQNNGV come from the germline V gene. The CDR3 consists of 16 residues. Here the CDR3 reads CASSLRASGGAVTQYF. For the CDR3, the DNA is TGTGCCAGCAGCTTAAGAGCCAGCGGGGGGGCAGTTACGCAGTATTTT.

The chain uses TRBV19 and TRBJ2-1, with 7 nucleotides matching TRBD1. With V trimmed by 0 bases and J by 2 bases, 4 bases remained unmatched. Germline-derived CDR1 and CDR2 are LNHDA and SQIVND (reference sequence). CDR3 length: 16 residues. CDR3 region: CASSIEAGTAYNEQFF. The CDR3 DNA reads as TGTGCCAGTAGTATAGAGGCCGGGACAGCCTACAATGAGCAGTTCTTC.

In regard to this clone: Relative to the germline gene, one junction end is altered; a read error may explain this. CDR3 region: CASSLAAASYNSPLHF. The CDR3 nucleotides are TGTGCCAGCAGCCTAGCGGCGGCCTCCTATAATTCACCCCTCCACTTT. V and J are TRBV7-6 and TRBJ1-6, with unresolved D. Per the germline V gene, CDR1 is SGHVS and CDR2 is FNYEAQ. The CDR3 runs to 16 residues.